Listed below are T cell receptor beta chains from one sample, sequenced in a study of shared clonotypes between healthy human individuals. Clones were read by immunoSEQ multiplex PCR, and TCRdb kept only the in-frame ones, dropping some. The sample holds over a million clones; roughly 97% are singletons and the top ten take approximately 1%. Sequenced sample: naive CD4+ T cells sorted from blood. These receptors came from a man aged 25-40 years in good health. CDR3s include the opening cysteine and the closing phenylalanine or tryptophan. The order of the fields is CDR3 DNA, CDR3 protein, D gene, V gene, clone size, J gene. D genes are given only for firm matches. The size of a clone is reported for some rows only, either as once, few or many, or as a class for expanded clones.

CDR3nt: TGTGCCAGCAGTGTAATCAGGGGTCAAGAGACCCAGTACTTC
CDR3aa: CASSVIRGQETQYF
d_gene: .
v_gene: TRBV28
abundance: .
j_gene: TRBJ2-5

CDR3nt: TGTGCCAGTAGGAGGGACGGAAACACCGGGGAGCTGTTTTTT
CDR3aa: CASRRDGNTGELFF
d_gene: .
v_gene: TRBV19
abundance: .
j_gene: TRBJ2-2

CDR3nt: TGTGCCAGCTCACCACGGGCCGGGGAGGGAAGAGGAGGCAATCAGCCCCAGCATTTT
CDR3aa: CASSPRAGEGRGGNQPQHF
d_gene: .
v_gene: TRBV18
abundance: .
j_gene: TRBJ1-5

CDR3nt: TGCGCCAGCAGCGAGCCGGGGGCTGAGGAAAAACTGTTTTTT
CDR3aa: CASSEPGAEEKLFF
d_gene: .
v_gene: TRBV5-1
abundance: .
j_gene: TRBJ1-4

CDR3nt: TGTGCCAGCTCACCGAGGGCTGTGGAGACCCAGTACTTC
CDR3aa: CASSPRAVETQYF
d_gene: .
v_gene: TRBV18
abundance: .
j_gene: TRBJ2-5

CDR3nt: TGTGCCAGCAGCTTGATAGGGGCTTACGAGCAGTACTTC
CDR3aa: CASSLIGAYEQYF
d_gene: .
v_gene: TRBV5-8
abundance: .
j_gene: TRBJ2-7

CDR3nt: TGCGCCAGCAGCTGGGAGGTAGCGGGAAACTCCTACGAGCAGTACTTC
CDR3aa: CASSWEVAGNSYEQYF
d_gene: TRBD2
v_gene: TRBV5-1
abundance: .
j_gene: TRBJ2-7

CDR3nt: TGTGCCAGCAGTGACTGGGGCGAGCAGTACTTC
CDR3aa: CASSDWGEQYF
d_gene: .
v_gene: TRBV2
abundance: .
j_gene: TRBJ2-7

CDR3nt: TGTGCCAGCAGTCAAAGGACTAGCTCCTTCGCAGATACGCAGTATTTT
CDR3aa: CASSQRTSSFADTQYF
d_gene: TRBD2
v_gene: TRBV5-6
abundance: .
j_gene: TRBJ2-3

CDR3nt: TGTGCCAGCAGTTCGGGCCATCACTACGAGCAGTACTTC
CDR3aa: CASSSGHHYEQYF
d_gene: .
v_gene: TRBV27
abundance: .
j_gene: TRBJ2-7

CDR3nt: TGTGCCAGCAGCTTTTTTTGGAGCGAGGGATCCGAAGAGACCCAGTACTTC
CDR3aa: CASSFFWSEGSEETQYF
d_gene: .
v_gene: TRBV5-6
abundance: once
j_gene: TRBJ2-5

CDR3nt: TGTGCCAGCAGCGAGGACAGGGGAGTTGAAAAACTGTTTTTT
CDR3aa: CASSEDRGVEKLFF
d_gene: TRBD1
v_gene: TRBV2
abundance: few
j_gene: TRBJ1-4

CDR3nt: TGTGCCAGCAGCTTAGATCCCGGGGGCGTTCCCTACGAGCAGTACTTC
CDR3aa: CASSLDPGGVPYEQYF
d_gene: .
v_gene: TRBV7-2
abundance: .
j_gene: TRBJ2-7

CDR3nt: TGTGCCAGCAGCTTCGGGGGAGGGATGGCGTACGAGCAGTACTTC
CDR3aa: CASSFGGGMAYEQYF
d_gene: TRBD2
v_gene: TRBV7-8
abundance: .
j_gene: TRBJ2-7

CDR3nt: TGTGCCAGCAGTTTAATGAGAGAGAACACTGAAGCTTTCTTT
CDR3aa: CASSLMRENTEAFF
d_gene: .
v_gene: TRBV27
abundance: .
j_gene: TRBJ1-1

CDR3nt: TGTGCCAGCACCAAGCAGGGGGTTGGACCAGATACGCAGTATTTT
CDR3aa: CASTKQGVGPDTQYF
d_gene: TRBD1
v_gene: TRBV7-9
abundance: once
j_gene: TRBJ2-3

CDR3nt: TGTGCCAGCTCACCGGGATACCAAACCTACGAGCAGTACTTC
CDR3aa: CASSPGYQTYEQYF
d_gene: .
v_gene: TRBV18
abundance: .
j_gene: TRBJ2-7

CDR3nt: TGCGCCAGCAGCCAGGAGCAGGGAACCGGGGAGCTGTTTTTT
CDR3aa: CASSQEQGTGELFF
d_gene: .
v_gene: TRBV4-3
abundance: .
j_gene: TRBJ2-2

CDR3nt: TGCAGTGCTATTCCCCTCAATGAGCAGTTCTTC
CDR3aa: CSAIPLNEQFF
d_gene: .
v_gene: TRBV20-1
abundance: .
j_gene: TRBJ2-1

CDR3nt: TGTGCCAGCAGCCTACCCGGACAGGGCGGGAGCTACGAGCAGTACTTC
CDR3aa: CASSLPGQGGSYEQYF
d_gene: .
v_gene: TRBV7-2
abundance: .
j_gene: TRBJ2-7

CDR3nt: TGTGCCAGCAGCTCCTCACGGTGGCCCCAGCATTTT
CDR3aa: CASSSSRWPQHF
d_gene: .
v_gene: TRBV7-8
abundance: .
j_gene: TRBJ1-5

CDR3nt: TGTGCCAGCAGCTTAAACAGTAATTCACCCCTCCACTTT
CDR3aa: CASSLNSNSPLHF
d_gene: .
v_gene: TRBV7-7
abundance: .
j_gene: TRBJ1-6

CDR3nt: TGTGCCAGCAGCGAGGCGGGCGGGAGGAATGAGCAGTTCTTC
CDR3aa: CASSEAGGRNEQFF
d_gene: TRBD2
v_gene: TRBV7-9
abundance: .
j_gene: TRBJ2-1

CDR3nt: TGTGCCAGCAGCTTAGTAACCAGGGAATGGGAGCAGTTCTTC
CDR3aa: CASSLVTREWEQFF
d_gene: .
v_gene: TRBV7-8
abundance: .
j_gene: TRBJ2-1

CDR3nt: TGCAGCGCGAAAGCGGGAGTCGGTGCAGAGACCCAGTACTTC
CDR3aa: CSAKAGVGAETQYF
d_gene: TRBD2
v_gene: TRBV29-1
abundance: .
j_gene: TRBJ2-5

CDR3nt: TGTGCCAGCAGCTTTTCCGTAGGGCCAAGCGAAAAACTGTTTTTT
CDR3aa: CASSFSVGPSEKLFF
d_gene: .
v_gene: TRBV11-2
abundance: .
j_gene: TRBJ1-4

CDR3nt: TGCAGCGTCCGTAGCGGGAGGCCCCAAGAGACCCAGTACTTC
CDR3aa: CSVRSGRPQETQYF
d_gene: TRBD2
v_gene: TRBV29-1
abundance: .
j_gene: TRBJ2-5

CDR3nt: TGTGCCAGCAGTCCCCCGACAAACATTCAGTACTTC
CDR3aa: CASSPPTNIQYF
d_gene: .
v_gene: TRBV27
abundance: .
j_gene: TRBJ2-4

CDR3nt: TGTGCCACCAACCCCCAGGGGGCTACTCAGCCCCAGCATTTT
CDR3aa: CATNPQGATQPQHF
d_gene: TRBD1
v_gene: TRBV10-3
abundance: .
j_gene: TRBJ1-5

CDR3nt: TGTGCCAGCTCACCAAGTTTAGCGGGAGGGCCGTCCGAGCAGTACTTC
CDR3aa: CASSPSLAGGPSEQYF
d_gene: TRBD2
v_gene: TRBV18
abundance: .
j_gene: TRBJ2-7

CDR3nt: TGTGCCAGCAGCTTGGTGGGCGCAGAGACCCAGTACTTC
CDR3aa: CASSLVGAETQYF
d_gene: .
v_gene: TRBV5-4
abundance: once
j_gene: TRBJ2-5

CDR3nt: TGTGCCATTAGCGGAAGCTACAATGAGCAGTTCTTC
CDR3aa: CAISGSYNEQFF
d_gene: .
v_gene: TRBV28
abundance: .
j_gene: TRBJ2-1

CDR3nt: TGTGCCAGCAGCGTAGAGGACTATGGCTACACCTTC
CDR3aa: CASSVEDYGYTF
d_gene: .
v_gene: TRBV9
abundance: .
j_gene: TRBJ1-2

CDR3nt: TGTGCCAGCAGCGTAGCTATTGGGACAGGGTTTCACGAGCAGTACTTC
CDR3aa: CASSVAIGTGFHEQYF
d_gene: TRBD1
v_gene: TRBV9
abundance: .
j_gene: TRBJ2-7

CDR3nt: TGCGCCAGCAGTGCCGGGACACGGAGCTCCTACAATGAGCAGTTCTTC
CDR3aa: CASSAGTRSSYNEQFF
d_gene: .
v_gene: TRBV5-1
abundance: .
j_gene: TRBJ2-1

CDR3nt: TGTGCCAGCAGACCGGGGAGGAATCAGCCCCAGCATTTT
CDR3aa: CASRPGRNQPQHF
d_gene: .
v_gene: TRBV2
abundance: .
j_gene: TRBJ1-5

CDR3nt: TGTGCCAGCAGCTTCAGGGTAGATGACATTCAGTACTTC
CDR3aa: CASSFRVDDIQYF
d_gene: .
v_gene: TRBV5-8
abundance: .
j_gene: TRBJ2-4

CDR3nt: TGCGCCAGCGCACTAGCGGGAGCCTACGAGCAGTACTTC
CDR3aa: CASALAGAYEQYF
d_gene: TRBD2
v_gene: TRBV5-1
abundance: once
j_gene: TRBJ2-7

CDR3nt: TGTGCCACGAGAGGAGGGACCCTGAACACCGGGGAGCTGTTTTTT
CDR3aa: CATRGGTLNTGELFF
d_gene: .
v_gene: TRBV4-2
abundance: .
j_gene: TRBJ2-2

CDR3nt: TGTGCCAGCGCCAGGGACACCATATATTTT
CDR3aa: CASARDTIYF
d_gene: .
v_gene: TRBV11-1
abundance: once
j_gene: TRBJ1-3

CDR3nt: TGCGCCAGCAGCTTGGAAGACAGCTACGAGCAGTACTTC
CDR3aa: CASSLEDSYEQYF
d_gene: .
v_gene: TRBV5-1
abundance: .
j_gene: TRBJ2-7

CDR3nt: TGCGCCAGCAGCCAGTACAGGGATAGCAATCAGCCCCAGCATTTT
CDR3aa: CASSQYRDSNQPQHF
d_gene: .
v_gene: TRBV4-1
abundance: once
j_gene: TRBJ1-5

CDR3nt: TGCAGCGGGCGCCTCCCCGATACGCAGTATTTT
CDR3aa: CSGRLPDTQYF
d_gene: .
v_gene: TRBV20-1
abundance: once
j_gene: TRBJ2-3

CDR3nt: TGCGCCAGCAGCTTGGGCACCCCCCCAGATACGCAGTATTTT
CDR3aa: CASSLGTPPDTQYF
d_gene: .
v_gene: TRBV5-1
abundance: .
j_gene: TRBJ2-3

CDR3nt: TGTGCCAGCAGCTTTGGGGCCCTAGGGGAGACCCAGTACTTC
CDR3aa: CASSFGALGETQYF
d_gene: .
v_gene: TRBV9
abundance: once
j_gene: TRBJ2-5

CDR3nt: TGTGCCAGTAGTCCCCGGACAGCTTATAGCAATCAGCCCCAGCATTTT
CDR3aa: CASSPRTAYSNQPQHF
d_gene: .
v_gene: TRBV19
abundance: .
j_gene: TRBJ1-5

CDR3nt: TGTGCCAGCTCACCAAGACCCAATGTAGATGAGCAGTTCTTC
CDR3aa: CASSPRPNVDEQFF
d_gene: .
v_gene: TRBV18
abundance: .
j_gene: TRBJ2-1

CDR3nt: TGTGCCAGCAGCTTGAAGGGCCCCTACGAGCAGTACTTC
CDR3aa: CASSLKGPYEQYF
d_gene: .
v_gene: TRBV5-6
abundance: .
j_gene: TRBJ2-7

CDR3nt: TGCGCCAGCAGCCAAGATTGGGAACGGGAAAAACTGTTTTTT
CDR3aa: CASSQDWEREKLFF
d_gene: .
v_gene: TRBV4-1
abundance: .
j_gene: TRBJ1-4

CDR3nt: TGTGCCAGCAGCTTAGTTTGGGCCCGGGACAGGGGGGTTGACTACGAGCAGTACTTC
CDR3aa: CASSLVWARDRGVDYEQYF
d_gene: TRBD1
v_gene: TRBV7-6
abundance: .
j_gene: TRBJ2-7

CDR3nt: TGTGCCAGCAGTTTACATCAGACCACTGGGGCCAACGTCCTGACTTTC
CDR3aa: CASSLHQTTGANVLTF
d_gene: .
v_gene: TRBV28
abundance: .
j_gene: TRBJ2-6

CDR3nt: TGCGCCAGCAGAGACCTCGGCGGGGAGCTGTTTTTT
CDR3aa: CASRDLGGELFF
d_gene: .
v_gene: TRBV5-1
abundance: few
j_gene: TRBJ2-2

CDR3nt: TGTGCCAGCATTGACTCCCGGAGAACCGGGGAGCTGTTTTTT
CDR3aa: CASIDSRRTGELFF
d_gene: .
v_gene: TRBV28
abundance: .
j_gene: TRBJ2-2

CDR3nt: TGTGCCAGCAGCTTAGACCCTAAACTGAACATTCAGTACTTC
CDR3aa: CASSLDPKLNIQYF
d_gene: .
v_gene: TRBV11-2
abundance: .
j_gene: TRBJ2-4

CDR3nt: TGTGCCAGCAGCCTTAGCTCCTACGAGCAGTACTTC
CDR3aa: CASSLSSYEQYF
d_gene: .
v_gene: TRBV28
abundance: few
j_gene: TRBJ2-7